This T cell receptor beta chain was recovered during a study of T-cell memory formation after mild COVID-19. Germline CDR1 and CDR2: DFQATT and SNEGSKA (reference sequence). V lost 0 bases and J lost 1, with 15 bases in between. The CDR3 is 16 residues long. TCRdb ran MiXCR on the 5' RACE reads and lists one entry per CDR3 protein. The profile shows roughly 240,000 distinct CDR3 sequences, 15% to 20% of them singletons. Sequencing was done on a sample of PBMCs or a T cell subset sorted from them (not recorded which). The chain is built from TRBV20-1 and TRBJ1-2; D might be TRBD1 (6 bases). This clonotype was sampled from a man between 18 and 35 years old who had mild COVID-19 (a few samples of this study predate the infection). Cell type and time point are not known. CDR3 in amino acids: CSARDFGGPNNYGYTF. The CDR3 DNA sequence: TGCAGTGCTAGAGATTTCGGGGGCCCAAATAACTATGGCTACACCTTC.